A single sample is the source of the 14 T cell receptor beta chains below, sequenced in a study of blood T cell repertoires in COVID-19. The assay was immunoSEQ multiplex PCR, and TCRdb's table has in-frame clones only and misses some. The profile covers fewer than 250,000 clones, with around 82% appearing a single time and 3.6% taken by the ten largest. Specimen: PBMCs or T cells enriched from blood (not recorded which). The receptors derive from a woman between 35 and 50 years old who had been exposed to COVID-19.

As concerns this clone: Mismatch with germline at one junction end may stem from a read error. This rearrangement joins TRBV7-2 to TRBJ2-1; 15 bases match TRBD2. CDR3 length equals 15 residues. Germline CDR1 and CDR2: SGHTA and FQGNSA. This chain's CDR3 is CASSYQGLAGGPSLF. The CDR3 bases are TGTGCCAGCAGCTATCAGGGACTAGCGGGGGGACCGAGTCTCTTC.

The V and J genes are TRBV2 and TRBJ2-5; TRBD1 might be the D (5 bases). The CDR3 loop spans 14 amino acids. With 6 bases removed from V and 5 bases from J, the gap between germline ends came to 16 bases. CDR1 is SNHLY, CDR2 FYNNEI, per germline. CDR3 nucleotide sequence: TGTGCCAGCAGAGGTTCGTCAGGGCGCGAGACCCAGTACTTC. Translating gives CASRGSSGRETQYF.

CDR3 in DNA: TGCGCCAGCAGCCCGGGACAGGTTCCCCCCTACGAGCAGTACTTC. Residues: CASSPGQVPPYEQYF. V is TRBV5-1 and J is TRBJ2-7; TRBD1 matches at 8 bases. CDR3 length equals 15 residues. The germline CDR1 and CDR2 sequences are SGHRS and YFSETQ. V gave up 4 bases and J gave up 2 bases; unmatched junction bases: 8.

This rearrangement joins TRBV28 to TRBJ2-5; the match to TRBD2 covers 12 bases. Germline V lookup: CDR1 MDHEN, CDR2 SYDVKM. Germline trimming cut 4 bases from V and 1 base from J; bases unmatched to any gene: 7. The CDR3 sequence is 17 residues long. The CDR3 spells CASSSPGLAGFQETQYF. The CDR3 DNA follows: TGTGCCAGCAGTTCCCCCGGACTAGCGGGGTTCCAAGAGACCCAGTACTTC.

The chain has TRBV30 and TRBJ1-1; D is possibly TRBD1 (5 bases). With 3 bases removed from V and 7 bases from J, the gap between germline ends came to 12 bases. Germline assignment: CDR1 GTSNPN and CDR2 SVGIG (reference sequence). This CDR3 contains 12 residues. CDR3 DNA: TGTGCCTGGAGCCTTGGGGCGGATGAAGCTTTCTTT. Translated, it gives CAWSLGADEAFF.

The rearrangement uses TRBV6-1 and TRBJ1-5, with unresolved D. V was cut by 2 bases and J by 4 bases, with 12 bases left in between. This CDR3 is 15 amino acids long. Germline V gene sequence: CDR1 MNHNS, CDR2 SASEGT. The CDR3 loop reads CASSESGRNNQPQHF. In DNA form, the CDR3 reads TGTGCCAGCAGTGAAAGTGGCAGGAATAATCAGCCCCAGCATTTT.

The V gene is TRBV10-2, the J gene TRBJ1-1, with D possibly TRBD1 on 6 matching bases. This CDR3 has 16 residues. Germline V gives CDR1 WSHSY, CDR2 SAAADI. V lost 4 bases and J lost 0, with 15 bases in between. CDR3 DNA sequence: TGCGCCAGCAGTGTTGAGGGGGGAGGGATGAACACTGAAGCTTTCTTT. It is translated as CASSVEGGGMNTEAFF.

The V call is TRBV24-1, the J call TRBJ1-4; possible D gene TRBD1, 6 bases. There are 16 residues in the CDR3. Between the trimmed V and J ends, which lost 3 bases and 8 bases, there was a span of 18 bases. Germline V gives CDR1 KGHDR, CDR2 SFDVKD. CDR3 coding DNA: TGTGCCACCAGTGATCCGAGCAAGGGGGACGGAGAAAAACTGTTTTTT. Translated, it gives CATSDPSKGDGEKLFF.

The CDR3 DNA is TGCGCCAGCAGCCAAGATCGGGGATATAATTCACCCCTCCACTTT. Encoded protein: CASSQDRGYNSPLHF. This chain uses TRBV4-1 with TRBJ1-6; no clear D. Deletions cut 0 bases from V and 4 bases from J, with 7 bases between. The CDR3 is 15 amino acids. Germline CDR1 and CDR2: MGHRA and YSYEKL.

This clone was seen just once. J is TRBJ2-3 and V is TRBV14; 11 bases map to TRBD2. This CDR3 comprises 16 residues. With 5 bases clipped from V and 1 base from J, the junction kept 5 bases outside the gene matches. CDR1 is SGHDN and CDR2 is FVKESK in the germline V gene. The chain's CDR3 is CASSFASGGRTDTQYF. The DNA of the CDR3 is TGTGCCAGCAGCTTCGCTAGCGGGGGGCGCACAGATACGCAGTATTTT.

V is TRBV19 and J is TRBJ2-7, with 9 bases that match TRBD1. V shed 8 bases, J shed 3 bases, and the junction held 8 bases outside the gene matches. This CDR3 comprises 14 residues. The V gene's germline CDR1 is LNHDA and CDR2 SQIVND (reference sequence). The CDR3 protein is CASSSTGGGYEQYF. CDR3 coding DNA: TGTGCCAGTTCCTCGACAGGGGGTGGCTACGAGCAGTACTTC.

The rearrangement joins TRBV30 to TRBJ1-5, with D unresolved. This CDR3 comprises 15 residues. The V end was cut by 1 base, the J end by 0 bases, with 10 bases between. Germline CDR1 is GTSNPN and CDR2 is SVGIG (reference sequence). The chain's CDR3 is CAWSGAVGSNQPQHF. The CDR3, as DNA: TGTGCCTGGAGTGGGGCAGTAGGTAGCAATCAGCCCCAGCATTTT.

A few counts support this clone. The rearrangement links TRBV9 to TRBJ2-5, with 13 positions matching TRBD2. The V and J ends lost 4 bases and 5 bases, in that order; junction bases with no gene match: 8. CDR3 length equals 16 residues. In germline, CDR1 is SGDLS, CDR2 YYNGEE. The CDR3 reads CASSRTSGGAGETQYF. The CDR3, as DNA: TGTGCCAGCAGCCGCACTAGCGGGGGGGCCGGGGAGACCCAGTACTTC.

The chain combines TRBV19 with TRBJ2-4, with D unresolved. V was shortened by 0 bases and J by 7 bases, with 10 bases between the two germline ends. Germline lookup yields CDR1 LNHDA and CDR2 SQIVND (reference sequence). The CDR3 extends over 14 amino acids. The DNA of the CDR3 is TGTGCCAGTAGTATAGATAAGTCCAGGAACATTCAGTACTTC. It yields the protein CASSIDKSRNIQYF.